The source of this T cell receptor beta chain is a study of cytomegalovirus exposure and HLA in healthy donors. On this clone itself: The target antigen is unknown.

This PCR relied on a set of 60 Vbeta primers and 13 Jbeta primers. The data were produced by immunoSEQ multiplex PCR, yet TCRdb's version contains in-frame clones alone and is incomplete. The table has approximately 170,000 clones, roughly 75% seen once; the top ten hold about 4.9%. Notes on the study in general: The likely origin of a cluster of highly shared sequence variants was a sequencing artifact. For most TCR beta V segments, an earlier analysis put the productive rate at about 87% or about 30% of the time.

V was clipped by 6 bases and J by 4 bases; unmatched bases: 5. The length of the CDR3 is 15 residues. Looked up from germline, CDR1 is MNHEY and CDR2 is SMNVEV (reference sequence). The V call is TRBV27, the J call TRBJ1-5, with 11 nucleotides matching TRBD1. The sample was PBMCs. The clonotype comes from a male donor in good health and CMV-seronegative. CDR3 nucleotides: TGTGCCAGCAGCCCTGGGACAGGGGGGAATCAGCCCCAGCATTTT. This gives the protein CASSPGTGGNQPQHF.